This T cell receptor (beta chain) was captured by sequencing in a study of T cell responses to AZD1222 COVID-19 vaccine. Study results and limitations: Targets within unmutated variant regions were reportedly found for nearly half of spike-specific TCRs. Vaccine-related CD4 TCRs covered spike, predominating at 160-218 and 743-854.

Assay: immunoSEQ multiplex PCR; the TCRdb copy retains only in-frame clones and omits some. The table has over 110,000 clones, roughly nine tenths seen once. Notes on this clone: Its antigen is unidentified.

V was trimmed by 8 bases and J by 4 bases, leaving 17 bases between them. Germline V gene sequence: CDR1 SQVTM, CDR2 ANQGSEA. The length of the CDR3 is 13 residues. The J gene is TRBJ2-5, the V gene TRBV29-1; D perhaps matches TRBD1 (6 bases). The receptor's source is an adult who received the AZD1222 COVID-19 vaccine. Here the sequenced sample was peripheral blood, taken 28 days after the second AZD1222 dose. The CDR3 sequence: CSLGQSTRETQYF. In nucleotides, the CDR3 is TGCAGCTTAGGACAGTCAACCCGAGAGACCCAGTACTTC.